This T cell receptor beta chain was recovered during a study of Graves' ophthalmopathy and Graves' hyperthyroidism. Amplifying from RNA transcripts, the study obtained TCR beta CDR3 regions. Amplification began with first-round RT-PCR using HTBI primers, then second-round multiplex PCR was performed. TCRdb itself ran the multiplex PCR reads through MiXCR, one entry per CDR3 protein. This table holds a few hundred thousand distinct CDR3 sequences, 15% to 20% found once. Notes on the study in general: Ophthalmopathy versus stable hyperthyroidism: 13-signature model gave around 90% sensitivity, 75% to 83% specificity. Blood was where most expanded thyroid clonotypes above 0.001 frequency also turned up.

This clonotype has ten or more counts. The antigen is not known. Lactation, pregnancy, uncontrolled infections and other autoimmune diseases were all grounds for excluding patients. CDR1 and CDR2 (germline): SGDLS, YYNGEE. V was clipped by 0 bases and J by 0 bases, with 9 bases between them. The CDR3 covers 15 residues. The receptor comes from a woman younger than 35 with Graves' ophthalmopathy. Sequenced: peripheral blood. The chain has TRBV9 and TRBJ1-1; tentatively, D is TRBD1 (5 bases). This chain's CDR3 is CASSVASGMNTEAFF. In DNA form, the CDR3 reads TGTGCCAGCAGCGTAGCCTCAGGGATGAACACTGAAGCTTTCTTT.